These 27 T cell receptor beta chains were sequenced from one sample in a study. One entry per CDR3 protein results from TCRdb running MiXCR on the 5' RACE reads. Among 50,000 to 75,000 distinct CDR3 sequences listed, about 20% were seen once. Source material: memory CD4+ T cells sorted from a lymph node. Documented subset: memory CD4+ T cells, CD4+CD45RO+CD25-. Every receptor here comes from a female donor with breast cancer.

At least ten counts were recorded for this clonotype. V usage is TRBV7-8 and J usage is TRBJ2-2; no clear D. Germline V gene sequence: CDR1 SGHVS, CDR2 FQNEAQ. V lost 2 bases and J 4 bases, leaving 11 bases between the germline ends. The CDR3 is 15 residues long. CDR3 DNA sequence: TGTGCCAGCAGCTTAAAACCTCAAGTCACCGGGGAGCTGTTTTTT. This codes for CASSLKPQVTGELFF.

This clonotype was detected many times. Here the CDR3 reads CSARRSLTDTQYF. The CDR3 DNA reads as TGCAGTGCTAGGCGGTCTCTCACAGATACGCAGTATTTT. The V gene is TRBV20-1, the J gene TRBJ2-3; D is ambiguous. The CDR3 is 13 residues long. Trimming stripped 3 bases from V and 2 bases from J, with 9 bases between. Per the germline V gene, CDR1 is DFQATT and CDR2 is SNEGSKA (reference sequence).

This clonotype has more than one count but fewer than ten. This sequence joins TRBV7-9 and TRBJ1-3; D ambiguous. From germline, CDR1 is SEHNR and CDR2 FQNEAQ (reference sequence). V was shortened by 4 bases and J by 0 bases, with 13 bases between the two germline ends. The CDR3 covers 16 residues. The CDR3 sequence: CASSSDKFISGNTIYF. CDR3 bases: TGTGCCAGCAGCTCAGACAAATTTATCTCTGGAAACACCATATATTTT.

This clonotype occurred a few times. V is TRBV28 and J is TRBJ2-4; 7 nucleotides match TRBD1. Germline loops: CDR1 MDHEN, CDR2 SYDVKM. The length of the CDR3 is 13 residues. Trimming took 2 bases from V and 7 from J; bases not matched to a gene: 2. Here the CDR3 reads CASSLEGANIQYF. CDR3 coding DNA: TGTGCCAGCAGTTTAGAGGGGGCGAACATTCAGTACTTC.

The sample holds a few counts of this clonotype. The rearrangement joins TRBV20-1 to TRBJ2-6; no reliable D call. The CDR3 length is 14 residues. Per germline, CDR1 DFQATT and CDR2 SNEGSKA (reference sequence). V was cut by 0 bases and J by 7 bases, with 10 bases left in between. CDR3 sequence (DNA): TGCAGTGCTAGAGACGTACAGTCTGCCAACGTCCTGACTTTC. It translates to CSARDVQSANVLTF.

This clonotype occurred a few times. V is TRBV5-1 and J is TRBJ1-2; TRBD1 might be the D (5 bases). Germline V lookup: CDR1 SGHRS, CDR2 YFSETQ. V was shortened by 0 bases and J by 3 bases, with 12 bases between the two germline ends. CDR3 length: 15 amino acids. The CDR3 sequence is CASSLVPGGDYGYTF. The CDR3 nucleotides read TGCGCCAGCAGCTTGGTTCCGGGGGGAGACTATGGCTACACCTTC. Looking up the rest from reference TRBV5-1 and TRBJ1-2 gives the full variable domain: KAGVTQTPRYLIKTRGQQVTLSCSPISGHRSVSWYQQTPGQGLQFLFEYFSETQRNKGNFPGRFSGRQFSNSRSEMNVSTLELGDSALYLCASSLVPGGDYGYTFGSGTRLTVV.

This clonotype was seen at least ten times. The chain carries TRBV7-9 and TRBJ2-5; 7 bases are a match to TRBD1. CDR1 is SEHNR, CDR2 FQNEAQ, per germline (reference sequence). V dropped 5 bases and J dropped 5; count of bases not matched to a gene: 8. CDR3 length: 14 amino acids. The CDR3 DNA sequence: TGTGCCAGCAGCATCAGACAGGGTGGGGAGACCCAGTACTTC. This encodes CASSIRQGGETQYF.

Of note for this clonotype: The junction differs from germline at one of its ends, possibly a read error. The V call is TRBV29-1, the J call TRBJ2-5, with D perhaps matching TRBD1 (6 bases). Germline V gene lookup returns CDR1 SQVTM and CDR2 ANQGSEA. This CDR3 comprises 12 residues. The CDR3 is CSALDRSETQCF. In DNA, the CDR3 is TGCAGCGCTCTTGACAGGTCCGAGACCCAGTGCTTC.

This clonotype was counted only a few times. The chain recombines TRBV4-1 with TRBJ2-1; 7 bases map to TRBD2. CDR1 MGHRA and CDR2 YSYEKL come from the germline V gene. The V gene end was trimmed by 4 bases and the J gene end by 10 bases; junction bases not matched to a gene: 16. The CDR3 sequence is 16 residues long. CDR3 in amino acids: CASSPGRGAQLGEQFF. CDR3 DNA: TGCGCCAGCAGCCCTGGGAGGGGAGCCCAGTTGGGGGAGCAGTTCTTC.

A few counts support this clonotype. Germline and junction disagree at one end, which may indicate a read error. The V call is TRBV7-9, the J call TRBJ1-2; 8 bases fit TRBD1. The CDR3 contains 15 residues. Germline CDR1 is SEHNR and CDR2 is FQNEAQ (reference sequence). Here the CDR3 reads CASSPGTGANYGCTF. The CDR3 bases are TGTGCCAGCAGCCCGGGGACAGGAGCTAACTATGGCTGCACCTTC. Complete variable domain (other parts from reference TRBV7-9 and TRBJ1-2): DTGVSQNPRHKITKRGQNVTFRCDPISEHNRLYWYRQTLGQGPEFLTYFQNEAQLEKSRLLSDRFSAERPKGSFSTLEIQRTEQGDSAMYLCASSPGTGANYGCTFGSGTRLTVV.

A remark on this clonotype: A read error may account for a junction end that differs from germline. CDR3 sequence: CASSQVVDSPLLF. The CDR3 DNA sequence: TGTGCCAGCAGCCAGGTTGTTGATTCACCCCTCCTCTTT. The chain couples TRBV28 to TRBJ1-6; D gene uncertain. The CDR3 has 13 residues. Germline assignment: CDR1 MDHEN and CDR2 SYDVKM. The complete variable domain, with remaining parts taken from reference TRBV28 and TRBJ1-6, reads DVKVTQSSRYLVKRTGEKVFLECVQDMDHENMFWYRQDPGLGLRLIYFSYDVKMKEKGDIPEGYSVSREKKERFSLILESASTNQTSMYLCASSQVVDSPLLFGNGTRLTVT.

In its sample, this clonotype was seen a few times. The J gene is TRBJ2-5, the V gene TRBV29-1; D call uncertain. The CDR3 is 12 amino acids. V lost 6 bases, J lost 2 bases, and 10 bases lay in between. CDR1 is SQVTM, CDR2 ANQGSEA, per germline. In nucleotides, the CDR3 is TGCAGCGTGTGGCTAATTCAAGAGACCCAGTACTTC. Translation: CSVWLIQETQYF.

On this clonotype itself: Since a much larger clone is just one base distant, this may be a read error. This CDR3 fails to terminate in the conserved phenylalanine or tryptophan, so it likely reflects a read error. The V and J genes are TRBV6-5 and TRBJ1-2; the D gene is possibly TRBD1 (6 bases). Per the germline V gene, CDR1 is MNHEY and CDR2 is SVGAGI. V dropped 4 bases and J dropped 5 bases, with 8 bases sitting between them. The CDR3 covers 12 residues. In DNA, the CDR3 is TGTGCCAGCAGTTTAGGGGGTTATGGCTACACCCTC. It encodes CASSLGGYGYTL.

At least ten counts were recorded for this clonotype. V gene TRBV5-1 combines with J gene TRBJ2-7; the match to TRBD1 covers 12 bases. The CDR3 has 14 amino acids. Germline trimming cut 4 bases from V and 5 bases from J; bases unmatched to any gene: 4. Germline CDR1 reads SGHRS; CDR2 reads YFSETQ. The CDR3 reads CASSPGTGGDEQYF. The DNA of the CDR3 is TGCGCCAGCAGCCCCGGGACAGGGGGCGACGAGCAGTACTTC. Full variable domain (rest looked up from reference TRBV5-1 and TRBJ2-7): KAGVTQTPRYLIKTRGQQVTLSCSPISGHRSVSWYQQTPGQGLQFLFEYFSETQRNKGNFPGRFSGRQFSNSRSEMNVSTLELGDSALYLCASSPGTGGDEQYFGPGTRLTVT.

This clonotype has only a few counts. DNA for the CDR3: TGCGCCAGCAGCCAAGAAAAGGGGGCTACCTCCACAGATACGCAGTATTTT. Translation gives CASSQEKGATSTDTQYF. This rearrangement joins TRBV4-1 to TRBJ2-3; 7 bases are shared with TRBD1. The germline gives CDR1 MGHRA, CDR2 YSYEKL. V shed 0 bases and J 2 bases; nucleotides not matched to a gene: 8. The CDR3 covers 17 residues.

This clonotype was seen many times. The CDR3 nucleotides are TGTGCCAGCAGCTCCAAACGTAGCTTACAGGGACGGGGCTACACCTTC. Amino acids: CASSSKRSLQGRGYTF. The rearrangement links TRBV7-2 to TRBJ1-2, with a weak D call TRBD1 (6 bases). Germline V CDR1 and CDR2: SGHTA, FQGNSA. V lost 4 bases and J 8 bases, leaving 23 bases between the germline ends. The CDR3 has 16 residues.

The gene calls are TRBV29-1 and TRBJ2-6; possibly TRBD2 for D (5 bases). The CDR3 totals 14 residues. Trimming shortened V by 2 bases and J by 2 bases, and 7 bases separated the two germline ends. CDR1 and CDR2 (germline): SQVTM, ANQGSEA. CDR3 coding DNA: TGCAGCGTTGAAACCGGGGCTGGGGCCAACGTCCTGACTTTC. Amino acid sequence: CSVETGAGANVLTF.

Comment on this clonotype: A junction boundary mismatches the germline segment, possibly from a read error. The rearrangement joins TRBV4-1 to TRBJ2-7; TRBD2 might be the D (6 bases). The germline V gene has CDR1 MGHRA and CDR2 YSYEKL. The CDR3 covers 15 residues. The CDR3 spells CASSQTGVTESGQHF. The CDR3 DNA follows: TGCGCCAGCAGCCAAACGGGGGTTACAGAGTCTGGGCAGCACTTC.

This clonotype is labeled medium-sized. The chain joins TRBV4-1 to TRBJ2-3, with D perhaps TRBD1 (6 bases). Trimming removed 2 bases from V and 0 bases from J, with 15 bases in between. The CDR3 is made up of 17 amino acids. Germline CDR1 MGHRA, CDR2 YSYEKL. The CDR3 spells CASSQNLRGGSTDTQYF. CDR3 bases: TGCGCCAGCAGCCAAAATTTGCGAGGGGGTAGCACAGATACGCAGTATTTT.

The V call is TRBV6-2 or TRBV6-3, the J call TRBJ2-7; no reliable D call. Trimming removed 5 bases at V and 2 bases at J, with 13 bases between. Germline CDR1 is MNHEY and CDR2 is SVGEGT. This CDR3 contains 14 residues. CDR3 sequence reads: CASSAARHPYEQYF. The CDR3, as DNA: TGTGCCAGCAGTGCAGCCAGACACCCCTACGAGCAGTACTTC.

This clonotype has only a few counts. The rearrangement links TRBV12-3 or TRBV12-4 to TRBJ1-2, with 7 bases fitting TRBD1. After removal of 6 bases from V and 4 bases from J, the junction contained 5 bases not matched to a gene. This CDR3 has 13 residues. The CDR3 nucleotides are TGTGCCAGCAGCCCGACAGGGTTCTATGGCTACACCTTC. This translates into CASSPTGFYGYTF.

At least ten counts were recorded for this clonotype. The V and J genes are TRBV6-5 and TRBJ1-1; tentatively, D is TRBD1 (6 bases). Trimming stripped 5 bases from V and 1 base from J, with 11 bases between. CDR3 length: 14 amino acids. CDR1 is MNHEY and CDR2 is SVGAGI in the germline V gene. CDR3 nucleotides: TGTGCCAGCAGTCTAGACAGGCGGAACACTGAAGCTTTCTTT. This encodes CASSLDRRNTEAFF.

In its sample, this clonotype was seen a few times. The chain employs TRBV5-1 and TRBJ1-2; TRBD1 might be the D (5 bases). The CDR3 totals 13 residues. CDR1 SGHRS and CDR2 YFSETQ come from the germline V gene. Trimming left V 3 bases short and J 5 bases short, with 11 bases between. CDR3 in DNA: TGCGCCAGCAGCTCACCCCGGGGGTATGGCTACACCTTC. Amino acids: CASSSPRGYGYTF.

This chain connects TRBV6-6 to TRBJ2-3, with TRBD2 as a possible D gene (6 bases). This CDR3 is 12 amino acids long. V lost 10 bases and J lost 2, with 10 bases in between. Germline V CDR1 and CDR2: MNHNY, SVGAGI (reference sequence). DNA for the CDR3: TGTGCCACCGGGACTTTCACAGATACGCAGTATTTT. It yields the protein CATGTFTDTQYF.

The sample holds a few counts of this clonotype. J is TRBJ1-2 and V is TRBV6-5; D is uncertain. Germline assignment: CDR1 MNHEY and CDR2 SVGAGI. V lost 0 bases and J lost 2, with 22 bases in between. The CDR3 totals 19 residues. The CDR3 DNA sequence: TGTGCCAGCAGTTACTCGGTCTGGCAGCCCTTCTTTGAAAACTATGGCTACACCTTC. The encoded protein is CASSYSVWQPFFENYGYTF.

Turning to this clonotype: The junction and the germline gene differ at one end; a read error may be behind it. The DNA for the CDR3 is TGTGCCAGCAGCCCCGGGGAGCGGGGCGGGGATACGCAGTATTTT. This codes for CASSPGERGGDTQYF. V and J are TRBV4-1 and TRBJ2-3, with TRBD2 identical over 7 bases. CDR1 is MGHRA, CDR2 YSYEKL, per germline. The CDR3 extends over 15 amino acids.

In its sample, this clonotype was seen a few times. The rearrangement uses TRBV6-6 and TRBJ1-5, with unresolved D. This CDR3 region has 15 residues. Between the trimmed V and J ends, which lost 5 bases and 2 bases, there was a span of 13 bases. Germline-derived CDR1 and CDR2 are MNHNY and SVGAGI (reference sequence). In DNA form, the CDR3 reads TGTGCCAGCAGTACCCAGCGCCGGGGCAATCAGCCCCAGCATTTT. This gives the protein CASSTQRRGNQPQHF.